Below are 25 T cell receptor beta chains sequenced from a single sample in a study of blood T cell repertoires in COVID-19. The assay was immunoSEQ multiplex PCR, and TCRdb's table has in-frame clones only and misses some. The sample lists about 260,000 clones, 86% seen once, with approximately 2% in the top ten. The specimen sequenced was peripheral blood. The receptors were gathered from a man younger than 45 with active or convalescent COVID-19.

This clone was recorded once. The chain joins TRBV11-2 to TRBJ2-3; maybe TRBD2 (6 bases). CDR1 is SGHAT and CDR2 is FQNNGV in the germline V gene. CDR3 size: 14 residues. Trimming left V 5 bases short and J 0 bases short, with 9 bases between. The CDR3 bases are TGTGCCAGCAGCCTGGGGACTAGCACAGATACGCAGTATTTT. It is translated as CASSLGTSTDTQYF.

The chain carries TRBV12-3 or TRBV12-4 and TRBJ1-2, with TRBD1 matching 7 bases. This CDR3 is built from 13 residues. V lost 5 bases and J lost 4; bases outside the gene matches: 4. CDR3 in DNA: TGTGCCAGCAGTCCCGACAGGGTCTATGGCTACACCTTC. It yields the protein CASSPDRVYGYTF.

The V call is TRBV5-1, the J call TRBJ2-3; tentatively, D is TRBD2 (6 bases). The CDR3 has 13 amino acids. Trimming took off 9 bases at V and 0 bases at J, with 11 bases between the two ends. Germline values: CDR1 SGHRS, CDR2 YFSETQ. The CDR3 protein is CATAGISTDTQYF. The CDR3 nucleotides are TGCGCCACCGCGGGGATTAGCACAGATACGCAGTATTTT.

CDR3 sequence: CASSSRDRISGNTIYF. CDR3 nucleotides: TGTGCCAGCAGCTCCCGTGACAGAATCTCTGGAAACACCATATATTTT. The chain employs TRBV7-2 and TRBJ1-3; a weak D match, TRBD1 (5 bases). The germline V gene has CDR1 SGHTA and CDR2 FQGNSA. There are 16 residues in the CDR3. V was cut by 4 bases and J by 0 bases, with 13 bases left in between.

The chain couples TRBV7-8 to TRBJ1-1, with D perhaps matching TRBD1 (6 bases). V lost 8 bases and J lost 2, with 12 bases in between. The CDR3 sequence is 13 residues long. In germline, CDR1 is SGHVS, CDR2 FQNEAQ. CDR3 bases: TGTGCCAGCCGAGGACAGCCCAACACTGAAGCTTTCTTT. It translates to CASRGQPNTEAFF.

The J gene is TRBJ1-2, the V gene TRBV5-1, with 12 bases identical to TRBD1. With 5 bases clipped from V and 7 bases from J, the junction kept 6 bases outside the gene matches. The CDR3 consists of 14 residues. The germline CDR1 and CDR2 sequences are SGHRS and YFSETQ. This CDR3 reads CASSSGQGARGYTF. The CDR3 region has the DNA TGCGCCAGCAGTTCGGGACAGGGGGCGCGTGGCTACACCTTC.

The rearrangement uses TRBV11-2 and TRBJ2-1; 14 bases map to TRBD2. The CDR3 totals 17 residues. Germline trimming cut 4 bases from V and 7 bases from J; bases unmatched to any gene: 9. CDR1 is SGHAT, CDR2 FQNNGV, per germline. CDR3 in DNA: TGTGCCAGCAGCTCAAGGACTAGCGGGGGGACTATTAATGAGCAGTTCTTC. Protein: CASSSRTSGGTINEQFF.

The chain is built from TRBV3-1 (or the pseudogene TRBV3-2) and TRBJ2-5, with D possibly being TRBD1 (7 bases). The CDR3 has 15 amino acids. V was pared by 1 base and J by 5 bases, with 14 bases between. The germline V gene encodes CDR1 LGHDT and CDR2 YNNKEL (reference sequence). CDR3 protein: CASSQVQGGEETQYF. The CDR3 bases are TGTGCCAGCAGCCAAGTTCAGGGGGGCGAGGAGACCCAGTACTTC.

The genes are TRBV19 and TRBJ2-3, with 9 bases aligning to TRBD2. Germline V gene data show CDR1 as LNHDA and CDR2 as SQIVND (reference sequence). The CDR3 is 17 residues long. The V and J ends lost 5 bases and 2 bases, in that order; junction bases with no gene match: 11. The chain's CDR3 is CASSQGKTSGSTDTQYF. CDR3 nucleotides: TGTGCCAGTAGTCAAGGGAAGACTAGCGGTTCCACAGATACGCAGTATTTT.

The J gene is TRBJ1-1, the V gene TRBV6-5; no clear D. The CDR3 is 13 amino acids. Germline CDR1 and CDR2: MNHEY and SVGAGI. Trimming shortened V by 0 bases and J by 6 bases, and 8 bases separated the two germline ends. DNA for the CDR3: TGTGCCAGCAGTTACTCGAGGGTTTCTGAAGCTTTCTTT. Amino acid sequence: CASSYSRVSEAFF.

The V call is TRBV9, the J call TRBJ2-1; 7 bases line up with TRBD1. The CDR3 contains 12 residues. Germline V lookup: CDR1 SGDLS, CDR2 YYNGEE. With V trimmed by 4 bases and J by 9 bases, 4 bases remained unmatched. The CDR3 protein is CASSLQGTEQFF. As DNA, the CDR3 is TGTGCCAGCAGCCTACAGGGGACTGAGCAGTTCTTC.

This chain connects TRBV6-5 to TRBJ1-2, with a possible D match to TRBD1 (6 bases). This CDR3 contains 15 residues. In germline, CDR1 is MNHEY, CDR2 SVGAGI. The V gene lost 6 bases and the J gene lost 6 bases, with 20 bases spanning the gap. The CDR3 DNA is TGTGCCAGCAGCCTCTTGGCAGGGGTGGGCGATGGCTACACCTTC. This gives the protein CASSLLAGVGDGYTF.

V and J are TRBV7-2 and TRBJ2-7; a possible D gene is TRBD1 (6 bases). V gave up 8 bases and J gave up 3 bases, with 11 bases separating them. CDR1 and CDR2 from the germline V gene are SGHTA and FQGNSA. This CDR3 has 12 residues. The CDR3 sequence is CASAGTNYEQYF. CDR3 DNA sequence: TGTGCCAGCGCAGGGACAAACTACGAGCAGTACTTC.

This chain connects TRBV9 to TRBJ2-3, with TRBD2 as a possible D gene (5 bases). The CDR3 is 16 residues long. Germline CDR1 is SGDLS and CDR2 is YYNGEE. With 0 bases removed from V and 1 base from J, the gap between germline ends came to 12 bases. DNA of the CDR3: TGTGCCAGCAGCGTAGACGGAGGCCTGGGCACAGATACGCAGTATTTT. Protein sequence: CASSVDGGLGTDTQYF.

V gene TRBV10-1 combines with J gene TRBJ2-1, with D maybe TRBD1 (6 bases). Trimming left V 9 bases short and J 5 bases short, with 29 bases between. Germline V gene lookup returns CDR1 WNHNN and CDR2 SYGVQD (reference sequence). CDR3 length equals 18 residues. CDR3 sequence (DNA): TGCGCCAGACGACCGGGACAATTCTCCCAAAAGCCGCACAATGAGCAGTTCTTC. The encoded protein is CARRPGQFSQKPHNEQFF.

The chain links TRBV12-3 or TRBV12-4 to TRBJ1-2; D gene unclear. V was cut by 5 bases and J by 7 bases, with 11 bases left in between. The CDR3 is 12 residues long. Here the CDR3 DNA reads TGTGCCAGCAGTCCGTTCTCAGGTGGCTACACCTTC. It specifies CASSPFSGGYTF.

This chain joins TRBV5-8 and TRBJ1-1, with D possibly matching TRBD1 (6 bases). The CDR3 has 13 residues. The germline V gene has CDR1 SGHTS and CDR2 YDEGEE. V gave up 6 bases and J gave up 1 base, with 10 bases separating them. CDR3 nucleotide sequence: TGTGCCAGCAACCAGGGGCCGAACACTGAAGCTTTCTTT. Translation: CASNQGPNTEAFF.

This chain connects TRBV6-5 to TRBJ2-7; 7 bases line up with TRBD2. V was pared by 0 bases and J by 6 bases, with 8 bases of the junction left unmatched. CDR1 and CDR2 (germline): MNHEY, SVGAGI. The CDR3 extends over 15 amino acids. The CDR3 region has the DNA TGTGCCAGCAGTTACTCGTTCGGGGGGTTGGCCGAGCAGTACTTC. This codes for CASSYSFGGLAEQYF.

This chain uses TRBV2 with TRBJ1-1; the D is unclear. From germline, CDR1 is SNHLY and CDR2 FYNNEI. The CDR3 covers 11 residues. V was pared by 4 bases and J by 6 bases, with 6 bases between. The CDR3 reads CASSARSEAFF. Written as DNA, the CDR3 is TGTGCCAGCAGTGCTAGATCTGAAGCTTTCTTT.

The genes are TRBV7-3 and TRBJ2-3; tentatively, D is TRBD1 (7 bases). Germline lookup yields CDR1 SGHTA and CDR2 FQGTGA. V dropped 8 bases and J dropped 6 bases, with 18 bases sitting between them. The CDR3 length is 14 residues. This CDR3 reads CASGQGGQTDTQYF. CDR3 DNA sequence: TGTGCCAGCGGTCAGGGGGGACAGACGGATACGCAGTATTTT.

A single count supports this clone. The CDR3 reads CASSQDRFKEFF. CDR3 nucleotide sequence: TGTGCCAGCAGCCAAGACCGGTTCAAGGAGTTCTTT. This chain uses TRBV3-1 (or the pseudogene TRBV3-2) with TRBJ1-1; D is unclear. V lost 0 bases and J lost 14, with 13 bases in between. In germline, CDR1 is LGHDT, CDR2 YNNKEL (reference sequence). The CDR3 is 12 amino acids.

Only a few counts were recorded for this clone. This chain links TRBV10-1 with TRBJ1-2; 8 nucleotides agree with TRBD1. CDR1 WNHNN and CDR2 SYGVQD come from the germline V gene (reference sequence). Losses at the gene ends were 6 bases for V and 5 bases for J; bases not matched to a gene: 5. This CDR3 has 13 amino acids. The CDR3 DNA reads as TGCGCCAGCAGCCAGGACAGGGCGTATGGCTACACCTTC. This translates into CASSQDRAYGYTF.

This chain connects TRBV29-1 to TRBJ1-5, with no clear D. Trimming removed 4 bases at V and 4 bases at J, with 14 bases between. From germline, CDR1 is SQVTM and CDR2 ANQGSEA. The length of the CDR3 is 14 residues. The CDR3 is CSVATPGENQPQHF. CDR3 nucleotide sequence: TGCAGCGTTGCCACACCGGGAGAAAATCAGCCCCAGCATTTT.

The chain combines TRBV29-1 with TRBJ2-3, with 11 bases that match TRBD1. The CDR3 is 13 amino acids. The germline CDR1 and CDR2 sequences are SQVTM and ANQGSEA. Trimming cost V 6 bases and J 7 bases; bases outside gene matches: 6. The CDR3 spells CSVGDRGGYTQYF. In nucleotides, the CDR3 is TGCAGCGTCGGGGACAGGGGGGGTTATACGCAGTATTTT.

Only a few counts were recorded for this clone. The chain joins TRBV6-2 or TRBV6-3 to TRBJ2-2; 10 nucleotides line up with TRBD2. With 5 bases clipped from V and 1 base from J, the junction kept 10 bases outside the gene matches. The CDR3 extends over 18 amino acids. CDR1 MNHEY and CDR2 SVGEGT come from the germline V gene. The CDR3 sequence is CASSRGASGGQNTGELFF. In DNA, the CDR3 is TGTGCCAGCAGTAGAGGCGCTAGCGGGGGCCAGAACACCGGGGAGCTGTTTTTT.